This T cell receptor beta chain was captured by sequencing in a study of OX40 agonist ivuxolimab in advanced cancers. Looking at the study overall: Patients in the trial were receiving intravenous ivuxolimab every 2 weeks, at doses of 0.01 to 10 mg/kg. Dose-escalation patients' cancers were hepatocellular carcinoma, melanoma, renal cell or head and neck cancer.

Broader study findings: At doses 0.1 to 3.0 mg/kg, CD4+ and CD8+ clones expanded.

Remarks on this clone: Its antigen is unknown.

Germline V gene data show CDR1 as SGHTA and CDR2 as FQGNSA. Trimming cost V 5 bases and J 6 bases, with 11 bases left between them. This CDR3 region has 12 residues. Using immunoSEQ multiplex PCR, the repertoire was profiled, and TCRdb retains in-frame clones only, with some absent. This sample has 50,000 to 55,000 clones, with around 89% found just once. The chain has TRBV7-2 and TRBJ2-7, with D perhaps being TRBD1 or TRBD2 (5 bases each). The sample was CD4+ or CD8+ T cells sorted from blood, taken in a trial of the OX40 agonist ivuxolimab. The sequence was collected from an adult with an advanced solid tumor such as melanoma, head and neck, liver or kidney cancer. CDR3 loop: CASSRYGGEQYF. CDR3 DNA sequence: TGTGCCAGCAGCCGATATGGGGGCGAGCAGTACTTC.